This T cell receptor (beta chain) was captured by sequencing in a study of blood T cell repertoires in COVID-19 (dated by TCRdb to about 2020). Regarding the complete study: The collaborator samples originated in the United States, Italy and Spain and spanned the acute and convalescent phases of COVID-19. The repertoires were released in a freely available public database intended as a resource for research on the immune response to SARS-CoV-2. Where available, HLA class I and class II types were taken from metadata supplied by the sample provider and were not determined by assay-based typing. A de-identified subject ID, COVID-19 status, age in years and sex were almost always included in the sample metadata. Subjects who had been exposed to COVID-19, were actively infected with it, or had recovered from it provided the deeply sampled blood TCRbeta repertoires that made up the dataset. Samples were obtained from the ongoing ImmuneRACE study (first 160 participants) and from roughly 1,300 subjects provided by 6 global collaborators. The prospective study material was composed of cDNA or gDNA derived from T cells, B-cell-depleted T cells, or PBMCs. Findings and caveats that apply to the study as a whole: How much clinical and demographic metadata was included differed by source and by participant, and the metadata was provided uncurated.

For this chain, trimming is 8 bases at the V end and 4 bases at the J end, and the number of junction bases without a gene match is 10. The germline V gene gives CDR1 as MDHEN and CDR2 as SYDVKM. The CDR3 runs 14 residues from the cysteine to the phenylalanine. Only the CDR3 region is kept as DNA, spanning 42 bases read in frame from base 1. The immunoSEQ Assay, a bias-controlled multiplex PCR, was used to amplify TCRbeta CDR3 regions from genomic DNA. The source study handled its data this way. Nucleated cell counts per sample were estimated from amplification of reference gene primers within the assay. To quantify the absolute abundance of each unique TCRbeta CDR3 rearrangement, sequence reads were collapsed and filtered. Productive Simpson clonality was computed per sample as the square root of Simpson's diversity index over productive rearrangements. TCRdb's version of the immuneACCESS table is confined to in-frame rearrangements and falls short of the full clone set. An unresolved V gene accounts for under half of the shortfall where checked; the remainder is of unknown origin. The V and J calls and the clone size are those of that table, but D and trimming were determined from the DNA. The sample table lists hundreds of thousands of clones, approximately 86% of them with a count of one. The top ten hold more than 4.5% of the sample.

The collaborating institutions used their own protocols to collect whole blood in K2EDTA tubes. Collaborator samples were shipped for TCRbeta analysis as frozen whole blood, isolated PBMCs, or DNA extracted from either sample type. A word on this clone: No antigen is known for it. No qualities accompany the bases; no much larger clone lies one base away.

The source is a woman older than 75 with active or convalescent COVID-19. The chain couples TRBV28 to TRBJ2-7; 8 nucleotides in the junction match TRBD2. The sample consisted of peripheral blood. The bases are TGTGCCAGCGGGATAGCGGGAACCGGTTACGAGCAGTACTTC. This encodes CASGIAGTGYEQYF.